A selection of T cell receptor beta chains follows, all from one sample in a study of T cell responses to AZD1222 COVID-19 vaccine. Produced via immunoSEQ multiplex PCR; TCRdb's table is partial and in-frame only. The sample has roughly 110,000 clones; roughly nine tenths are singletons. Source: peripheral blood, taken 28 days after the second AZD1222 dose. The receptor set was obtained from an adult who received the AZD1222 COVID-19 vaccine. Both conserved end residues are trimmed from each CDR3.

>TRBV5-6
ASSLAPSPRDTIY
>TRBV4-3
ASSQGMGTYEQY
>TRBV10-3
AIGATGRNTEAF
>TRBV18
ASSPPSGQANSPLH
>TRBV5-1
ASSFGAGGYYEQY
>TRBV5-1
ASSSEAASSYNEQF
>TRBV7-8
ASSLGGDQPQH
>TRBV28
ASSSPLGQLQETQY
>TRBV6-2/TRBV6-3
ASSDPGLATFGELF
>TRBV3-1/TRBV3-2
ASSHRDYGYT
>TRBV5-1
ASSPYREAGNTIY
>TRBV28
ASSLQGAGGYT
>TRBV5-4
ASAVDATYNEQF
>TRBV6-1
ASSEFGREGDEQY
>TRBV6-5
ASMALITTGGYT
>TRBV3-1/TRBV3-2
ASSGLGSYNEQF
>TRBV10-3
AISDRQGEHSPLH
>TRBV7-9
ASSQKYEQY
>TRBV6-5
ASSSTGVRAEAF
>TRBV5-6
ASNPRHLRNTDTQY
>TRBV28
ASSQRDSYYEQY
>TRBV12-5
ASGLGHYYEQY
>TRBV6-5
ASSKQGNTEAF
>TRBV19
ASSIFPGQNQPQH
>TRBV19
ASSIGLGEGGYT
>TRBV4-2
ATKEGGTEAF
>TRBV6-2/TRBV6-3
ASSAGTAVGEQF
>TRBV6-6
ASRTGRVGTEAF
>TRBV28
ASQSSGSSYEQY
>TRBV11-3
ASTSNQNITKKLF
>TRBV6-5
ASSSAGNYGYT
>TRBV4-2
ASSQDGGGNIQY
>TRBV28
ASSPPGGLSYNSPLH
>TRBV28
ASSPLGARNQPQH
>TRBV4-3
ASSQGLAGGRETQY
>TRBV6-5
AAGASNTGELF
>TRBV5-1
ASSLAPDRGNEQF
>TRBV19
ATQSYYNSPLH
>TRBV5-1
ASSSGQGADEQY